The clone carrying this TCR beta chain occurred a few times. Its antigen is currently unknown. All of the isolated RNA was reverse transcribed, so expressed TCRB transcripts were sequenced. The assay was immunoSEQ multiplex PCR, and TCRdb's table has in-frame clones only and misses some. Here the sample spans around 400,000 clones, more than 12% being singletons. Blood was collected once per donor into heparin, averaging roughly 120 mL. Trimming cost V 0 bases and J 15 bases, with 12 bases left between them. From germline, CDR1 is SEHNR and CDR2 FQNEAQ (reference sequence). The CDR3 loop spans 12 amino acids. These data belong to a study of beta chain features in type 1 diabetes. The study, taken as a whole, reports: TCRB CDR3s from Type 1 diabetes patients were moderately but significantly shorter in all four CD4+ subsets. Because the template was cDNA, high-expressing cells might be over-represented.

The source is a woman between 18 and 29 years old in good health. This sequence joins TRBV7-9 and TRBJ2-1, with D tentatively TRBD1 (5 bases). Input material: naive CD4+ T cells from blood. In DNA form, the CDR3 reads TGTGCCAGCAGCTTAGCGGGGCCACAGAGGTTCTTC. Protein product: CASSLAGPQRFF.